This T cell receptor beta chain was obtained from a study of control samples from healthy donors and cancer patients. V gave up 6 bases and J gave up 6 bases, with 18 bases separating them. The CDR3 has 14 amino acids. Germline V CDR1 and CDR2: LGHDT, YNNKEL (reference sequence). TCRdb keeps only in-frame clones here, not all; method: immunoSEQ multiplex PCR. In the table there are 150,000 to 200,000 clones, about 94% of which are singletons. V and J are TRBV3-1 (or the pseudogene TRBV3-2) and TRBJ2-7; D is possibly TRBD1 (7 bases). The TCR originated in a middle-aged woman in good health. Sequenced sample: blood. Here the CDR3 reads CASRSGARDSEQYF. The CDR3 nucleotides are TGTGCCAGCAGGTCCGGGGCGCGGGACAGCGAGCAGTACTTC.